Included here is one T cell receptor (beta chain) sequence, with context. Sequence at one end of the junction differs from germline and may be a read error. These data belong to a study of blood T cells in healthy people across ages. The use of a sample-barcoded 5' primer and a J-beta primer mix characterized a second PCR of 7 to 11 cycles. One entry per CDR3 protein results from TCRdb running MiXCR on the 5' RACE reads. This table holds approximately 680,000 distinct CDR3 sequences, about 30% found once. Germline V CDR1 and CDR2: SGHNT, YENEEA. The CDR3 covers 15 residues. Peripheral blood, about 9.3 milliliters per donor, was collected.

The source material was blood. The V call is TRBV11-3, the J call TRBJ2-5, with 9 nucleotides matching TRBD1. TRBJ2-7 matches the DNA end more closely, so the J call is doubtful. This TCR was recovered from a woman aged 80 or over in good health. This CDR3 is CVSSPTGTGWNEQYF. The CDR3 nucleotides are TGTGTCAGCAGCCCAACCGGGACAGGGTGGAACGAGCAGTACTTC.